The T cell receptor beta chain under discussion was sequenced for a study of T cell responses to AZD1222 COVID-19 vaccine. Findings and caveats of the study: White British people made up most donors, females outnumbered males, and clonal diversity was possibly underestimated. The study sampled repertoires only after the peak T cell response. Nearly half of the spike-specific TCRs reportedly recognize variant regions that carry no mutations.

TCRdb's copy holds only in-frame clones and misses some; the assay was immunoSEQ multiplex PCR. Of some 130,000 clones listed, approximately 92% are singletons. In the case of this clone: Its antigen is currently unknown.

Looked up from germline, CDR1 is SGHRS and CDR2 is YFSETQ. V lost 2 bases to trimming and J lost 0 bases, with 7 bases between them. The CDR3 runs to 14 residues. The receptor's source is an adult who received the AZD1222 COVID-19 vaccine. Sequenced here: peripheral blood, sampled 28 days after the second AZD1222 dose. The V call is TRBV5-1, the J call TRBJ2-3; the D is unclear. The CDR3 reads CASSLHSSTDTQYF. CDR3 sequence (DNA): TGCGCCAGCAGCTTACACAGTAGCACAGATACGCAGTATTTT.